One sample yielded the 5 T cell receptor beta chains listed below, sequenced in a study of early T cells in non-severe SARS-CoV-2 infection. TCRdb used MiXCR to reprocess the 5' RACE reads, holding one entry per CDR3 protein. Of tens of thousands of distinct CDR3 sequences detected, over 10% appear once; the ten largest clones hold approximately 4.6%. Material: whole blood. Receptors originate from an adult who was a healthcare worker with PCR-confirmed SARS-CoV-2 infection or an uninfected control (not recorded which).

This sequence joins TRBV4-1 and TRBJ1-1; unclear D gene. Trimming pared 0 bases from V and 3 bases from J, leaving 5 bases between. The CDR3 runs to 13 residues. Germline CDR1 is MGHRA and CDR2 is YSYEKL. CDR3 nucleotides: TGCGCCAGCAGCCAAGATCCGGACACTGAAGCTTTCTTT. Translated: CASSQDPDTEAFF.

The chain couples TRBV6-5 to TRBJ1-1; D might be TRBD1 (6 bases). The CDR3 loop spans 17 amino acids. Germline V lookup: CDR1 MNHEY, CDR2 SVGAGI. The V and J ends lost 6 bases and 4 bases respectively, with 24 bases between them. CDR3 loop: CASSKGAWGAKFTEAFF. DNA of the CDR3: TGTGCCAGCAGCAAGGGAGCTTGGGGGGCGAAATTCACTGAAGCTTTCTTT.

This clonotype was seen repeatedly, ten times or more. The rearrangement uses TRBV4-2 and TRBJ2-7, with 8 bases fitting TRBD1. V was pared by 4 bases and J by 2 bases, with 1 base of the junction left unmatched. Looked up from germline, CDR1 is LGHNA and CDR2 is YNFKEQ. The CDR3 extends over 13 amino acids. This CDR3 reads CASSLDRAYEQYF. The CDR3 DNA reads as TGTGCCAGCAGCCTGGACAGGGCCTACGAGCAGTACTTC.

This clonotype was seen ten or more times. The genes are TRBV12-3 or TRBV12-4 and TRBJ1-6; 7 positions match TRBD1. This CDR3 has 14 amino acids. With V trimmed by 5 bases and J by 4 bases, 2 bases remained unmatched. The CDR3 here is CASSAGQYNSPLHF. In DNA, the CDR3 is TGTGCCAGCAGTGCGGGACAGTATAATTCACCCCTCCACTTT.

This chain joins TRBV27 and TRBJ2-7; unclear D gene. The CDR3 is 13 residues long. V shed 5 bases and J shed 4 bases, with 12 bases lying between them. The V gene's germline CDR1 is MNHEY and CDR2 SMNVEV (reference sequence). The CDR3 loop reads CASSAGGPYEQYF. The CDR3 nucleotides are TGTGCCAGCAGTGCCGGTGGCCCGTACGAGCAGTACTTC.